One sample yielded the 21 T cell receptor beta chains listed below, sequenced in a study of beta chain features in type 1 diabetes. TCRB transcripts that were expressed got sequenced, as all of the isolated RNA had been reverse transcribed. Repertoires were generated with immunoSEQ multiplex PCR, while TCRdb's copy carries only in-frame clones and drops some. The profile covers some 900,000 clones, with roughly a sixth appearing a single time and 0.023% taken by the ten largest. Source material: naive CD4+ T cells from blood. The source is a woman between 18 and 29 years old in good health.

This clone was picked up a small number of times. This chain's CDR3 is CASSKRVVGEGKNIQYF. DNA for the CDR3: TGTGCCAGCAGCAAAAGGGTCGTGGGCGAAGGCAAAAACATTCAGTACTTC. The chain is built from TRBV21-1 and TRBJ2-4. TRBV21-1 is classified as a pseudogene. This CDR3 has 17 residues.

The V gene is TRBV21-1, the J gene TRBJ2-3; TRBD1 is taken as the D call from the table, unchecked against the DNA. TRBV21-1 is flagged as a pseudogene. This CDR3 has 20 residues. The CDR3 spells CASSKAHEGRGSRTTDTQYF. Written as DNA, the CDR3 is TGTGCCAGCAGCAAAGCGCACGAAGGCAGGGGATCAAGGACCACAGATACGCAGTATTTT.

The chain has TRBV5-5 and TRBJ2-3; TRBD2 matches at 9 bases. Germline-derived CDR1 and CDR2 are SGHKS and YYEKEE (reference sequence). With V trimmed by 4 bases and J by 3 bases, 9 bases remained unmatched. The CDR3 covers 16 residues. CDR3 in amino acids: CASSPLAGVKTDTQYF. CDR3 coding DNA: TGTGCCAGCAGCCCCTTAGCGGGAGTTAAGACAGATACGCAGTATTTT. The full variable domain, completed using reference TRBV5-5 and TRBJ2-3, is DAGVTQSPTHLIKTRGQQVTLRCSPISGHKSVSWYQQVLGQGPQFIFQYYEKEERGRGNFPDRFSARQFPNYSSELNVNALLLGDSALYLCASSPLAGVKTDTQYFGPGTRLTVL.

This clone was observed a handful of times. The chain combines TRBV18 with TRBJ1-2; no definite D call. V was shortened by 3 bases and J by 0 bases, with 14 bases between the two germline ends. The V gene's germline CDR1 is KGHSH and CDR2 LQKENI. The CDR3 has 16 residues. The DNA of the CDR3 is TGTGCCAGCTCACCCCAGGATCCCCAGACTAACTATGGCTACACCTTC. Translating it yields CASSPQDPQTNYGYTF.

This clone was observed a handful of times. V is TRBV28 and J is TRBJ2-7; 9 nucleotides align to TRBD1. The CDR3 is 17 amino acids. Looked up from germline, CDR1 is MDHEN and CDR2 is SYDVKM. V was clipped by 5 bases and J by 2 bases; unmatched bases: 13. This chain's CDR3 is CASSPFWPGQGTYEQYF. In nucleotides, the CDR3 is TGTGCCAGCAGTCCATTCTGGCCGGGACAGGGAACCTACGAGCAGTACTTC.

The CDR3 nucleotides are TGTGCCAGCTCACCACCGGTACGGAGGGCGAACACAGATACGCAGTATTTT. This gives the protein CASSPPVRRANTDTQYF. V usage is TRBV18 and J usage is TRBJ2-3, with a possible D match to TRBD2 (6 bases). The CDR3 has 17 residues. Germline V gene lookup returns CDR1 KGHSH and CDR2 LQKENI. Trimming cost V 0 bases and J 2 bases, with 15 bases left between them. Full variable domain (outside the CDR3, taken from reference TRBV18 and TRBJ2-3): NAGVMQNPRHLVRRRGQEARLRCSPMKGHSHVYWYRQLPEEGLKFMVYLQKENIIDESGMPKERFSAEFPKEGPSILRIQQVVRGDSAAYFCASSPPVRRANTDTQYFGPGTRLTVL.

The CDR3 coding sequence is TGTGCCAGCAGCATCAGCGGGAGTACCGGGGAGCTGTTTTTT. It is translated as CASSISGSTGELFF. The chain recombines TRBV7-9 with TRBJ2-2; TRBD2 aligns across 8 bases. Germline-derived CDR1 and CDR2 are SEHNR and FQNEAQ (reference sequence). The CDR3 consists of 14 residues. The J segment lost 5 bases and the V segment lost 5 bases, leaving 4 bases of the junction unmatched. The complete variable domain, with remaining parts taken from reference TRBV7-9 and TRBJ2-2, reads DTGVSQNPRHKITKRGQNVTFRCDPISEHNRLYWYRQTLGQGPEFLTYFQNEAQLEKSRLLSDRFSAERPKGSFSTLEIQRTEQGDSAMYLCASSISGSTGELFFGEGSRLTVL.

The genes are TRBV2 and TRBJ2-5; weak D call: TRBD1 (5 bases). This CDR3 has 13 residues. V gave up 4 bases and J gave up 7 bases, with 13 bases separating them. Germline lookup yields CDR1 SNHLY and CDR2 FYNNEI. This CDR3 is CASSVDPQGTQYF. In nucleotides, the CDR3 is TGTGCCAGCAGTGTCGACCCGCAGGGGACCCAGTACTTC.

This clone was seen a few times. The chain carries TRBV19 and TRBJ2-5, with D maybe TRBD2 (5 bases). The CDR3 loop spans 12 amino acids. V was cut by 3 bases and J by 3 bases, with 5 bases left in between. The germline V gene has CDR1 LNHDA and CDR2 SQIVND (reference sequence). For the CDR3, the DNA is TGTGCCAGTAGTATCGGGGAAGAGACCCAGTACTTC. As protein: CASSIGEETQYF.

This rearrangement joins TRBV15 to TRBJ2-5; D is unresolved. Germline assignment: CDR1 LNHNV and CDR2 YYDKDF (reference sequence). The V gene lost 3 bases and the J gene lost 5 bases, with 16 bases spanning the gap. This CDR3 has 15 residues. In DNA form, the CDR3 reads TGTGCCACCAGCAGGGCCCTTGTGGGTAGTGAGACCCAGTACTTC. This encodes CATSRALVGSETQYF.

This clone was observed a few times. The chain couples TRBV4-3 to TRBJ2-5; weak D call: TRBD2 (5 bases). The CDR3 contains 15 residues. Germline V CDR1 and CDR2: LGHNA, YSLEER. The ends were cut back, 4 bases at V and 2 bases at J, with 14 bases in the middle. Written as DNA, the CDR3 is TGCGCCAGCAGCCCCCGGGGAGCGACTCAAGAGACCCAGTACTTC. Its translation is CASSPRGATQETQYF.

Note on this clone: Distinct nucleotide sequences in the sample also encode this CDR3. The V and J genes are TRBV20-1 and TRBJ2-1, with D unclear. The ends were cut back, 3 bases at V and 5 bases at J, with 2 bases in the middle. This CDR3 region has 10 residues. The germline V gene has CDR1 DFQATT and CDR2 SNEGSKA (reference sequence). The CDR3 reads CSARHNEQFF. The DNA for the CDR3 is TGCAGTGCTAGGCACAATGAGCAGTTCTTC.

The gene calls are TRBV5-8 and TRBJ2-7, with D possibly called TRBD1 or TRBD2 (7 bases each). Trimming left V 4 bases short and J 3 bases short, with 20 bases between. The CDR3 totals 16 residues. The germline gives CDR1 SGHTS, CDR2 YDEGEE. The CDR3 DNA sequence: TGTGCCAGCAGCCCCCAGGGGACAGCGGGATACTACGAGCAGTACTTC. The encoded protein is CASSPQGTAGYYEQYF.

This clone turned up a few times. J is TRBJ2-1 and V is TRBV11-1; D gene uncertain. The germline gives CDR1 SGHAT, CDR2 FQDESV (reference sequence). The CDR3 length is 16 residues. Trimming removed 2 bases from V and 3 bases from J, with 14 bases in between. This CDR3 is CASSLKRTGSYNEQFF. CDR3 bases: TGTGCCAGCAGCTTAAAACGGACCGGAAGCTACAATGAGCAGTTCTTC.

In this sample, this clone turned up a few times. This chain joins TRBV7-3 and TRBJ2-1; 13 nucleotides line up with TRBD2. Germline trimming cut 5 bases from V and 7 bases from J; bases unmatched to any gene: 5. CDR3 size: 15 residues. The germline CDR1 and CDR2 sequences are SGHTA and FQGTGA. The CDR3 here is CASSAPGLAGNEQFF. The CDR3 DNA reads TGTGCCAGCAGCGCGCCGGGACTAGCGGGGAATGAGCAGTTCTTC.

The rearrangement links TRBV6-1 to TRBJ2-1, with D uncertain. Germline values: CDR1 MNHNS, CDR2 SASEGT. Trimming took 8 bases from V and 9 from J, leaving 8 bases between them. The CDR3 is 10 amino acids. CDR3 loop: CASWAVEQFF. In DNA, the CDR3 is TGTGCCAGCTGGGCCGTTGAGCAGTTCTTC.

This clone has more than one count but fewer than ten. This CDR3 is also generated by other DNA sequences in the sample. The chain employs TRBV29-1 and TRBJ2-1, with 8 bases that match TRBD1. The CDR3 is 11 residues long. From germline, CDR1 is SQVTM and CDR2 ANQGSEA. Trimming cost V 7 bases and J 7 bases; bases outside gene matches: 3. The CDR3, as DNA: TGCAGCGCTGACAGGGGTAATGAGCAGTTCTTC. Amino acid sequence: CSADRGNEQFF.

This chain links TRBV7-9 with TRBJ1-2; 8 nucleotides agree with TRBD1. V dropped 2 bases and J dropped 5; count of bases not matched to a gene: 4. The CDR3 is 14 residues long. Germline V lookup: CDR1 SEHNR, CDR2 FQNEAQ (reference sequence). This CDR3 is CASSLSGGSYGYTF. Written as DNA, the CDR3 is TGTGCCAGCAGCTTATCAGGGGGCAGTTATGGCTACACCTTC.

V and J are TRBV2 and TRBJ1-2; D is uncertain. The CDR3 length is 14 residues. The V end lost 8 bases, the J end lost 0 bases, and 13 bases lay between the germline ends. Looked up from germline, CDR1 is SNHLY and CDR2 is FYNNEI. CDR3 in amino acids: CASRTRQANYGYTF. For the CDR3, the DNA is TGTGCCAGCCGAACCCGTCAAGCTAACTATGGCTACACCTTC. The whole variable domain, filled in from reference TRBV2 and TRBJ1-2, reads EPEVTQTPSHQVTQMGQEVILRCVPISNHLYFYWYRQILGQKVEFLVSFYNNEISEKSEIFDDQFSVERPDGSNFTLKIRSTKLEDSAMYFCASRTRQANYGYTFGSGTRLTVV.

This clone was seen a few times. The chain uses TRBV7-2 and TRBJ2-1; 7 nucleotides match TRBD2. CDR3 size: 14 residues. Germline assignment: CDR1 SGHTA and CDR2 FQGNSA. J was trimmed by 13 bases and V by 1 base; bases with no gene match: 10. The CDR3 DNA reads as TGTGCCAGCAGCTTAGAAGGCGGGCGGGAGAGACAGTTCTTC. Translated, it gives CASSLEGGRERQFF.

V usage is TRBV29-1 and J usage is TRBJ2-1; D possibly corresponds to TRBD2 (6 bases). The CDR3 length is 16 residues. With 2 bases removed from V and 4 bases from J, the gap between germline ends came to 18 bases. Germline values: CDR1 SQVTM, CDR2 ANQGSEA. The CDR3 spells CSVEYNYRRGYNEQFF. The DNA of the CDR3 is TGCAGCGTTGAATATAACTACAGGAGGGGATACAATGAGCAGTTCTTC.